The 5 T cell receptor beta chains listed next were all sequenced from one sample in a study of CD8+ T cells in alopecia areata. RNA was isolated and reverse transcribed to cDNA, the sequencing template. Sequencing used immunoSEQ multiplex PCR; TCRdb keeps in-frame clones, though not all of them. The sample holds roughly 120,000 clones, 55% to 70% seen once. Material for sequencing was CD4+ T cells sorted from blood. The receptors here all came from a human donor in good health.

This chain joins TRBV5-1 and TRBJ2-3; 9 positions agree with TRBD1. This CDR3 has 16 residues. The V gene end was trimmed by 4 bases and the J gene end by 4 bases; junction bases not matched to a gene: 10. Germline CDR1 reads SGHRS; CDR2 reads YFSETQ. The CDR3 loop reads CASSPAGTGTPDTQYF. The CDR3, as DNA: TGCGCCAGCAGCCCGGCCGGGACAGGGACCCCAGATACGCAGTATTTT.

This clone appeared a few times. The chain is built from TRBV29-1 and TRBJ2-7, with D perhaps matching TRBD1 (6 bases). Deletions cut 7 bases from V and 2 bases from J, with 12 bases between. The CDR3 is 12 amino acids. Germline lookup yields CDR1 SQVTM and CDR2 ANQGSEA. CDR3 region: CSGAGDTYEQYF. The CDR3 bases are TGCAGCGGAGCCGGGGACACCTACGAGCAGTACTTC.

This clone turned up a few times. The chain joins TRBV23-1 to TRBJ1-3; no clear D. TRBV23-1 is placed among ORFs of uncertain function. Trimming left V 11 bases short and J 1 base short, with 12 bases between. CDR3 length: 13 residues. The CDR3 coding sequence is TGCGCCCAAACCCGGGCATCTGGAAACACCATATATTTT. Its translation is CAQTRASGNTIYF.

In its sample, this clone was seen a few times. The chain uses TRBV5-4 and TRBJ1-6; 10 positions match TRBD1. The CDR3 contains 15 residues. Trimming cost V 0 bases and J 14 bases; bases outside gene matches: 8. Germline-derived CDR1 and CDR2 are SGHNT and YYREEE (reference sequence). The CDR3 spells CASSLDATGGRALHF. CDR3 bases: TGTGCCAGCAGCTTGGACGCGACAGGGGGCCGGGCCCTCCACTTT.

The chain links TRBV9 to TRBJ2-6; 7 nucleotides align to TRBD1. CDR1 is SGDLS and CDR2 is YYNGEE in the germline V gene. The V segment lost 3 bases and the J segment 0 bases; nucleotides outside the gene matches: 6. This CDR3 has 17 residues. This chain's CDR3 is CASSATGSSSGANVLTF. The CDR3 DNA reads TGTGCCAGCAGCGCGACAGGGTCCAGCTCTGGGGCCAACGTCCTGACTTTC.